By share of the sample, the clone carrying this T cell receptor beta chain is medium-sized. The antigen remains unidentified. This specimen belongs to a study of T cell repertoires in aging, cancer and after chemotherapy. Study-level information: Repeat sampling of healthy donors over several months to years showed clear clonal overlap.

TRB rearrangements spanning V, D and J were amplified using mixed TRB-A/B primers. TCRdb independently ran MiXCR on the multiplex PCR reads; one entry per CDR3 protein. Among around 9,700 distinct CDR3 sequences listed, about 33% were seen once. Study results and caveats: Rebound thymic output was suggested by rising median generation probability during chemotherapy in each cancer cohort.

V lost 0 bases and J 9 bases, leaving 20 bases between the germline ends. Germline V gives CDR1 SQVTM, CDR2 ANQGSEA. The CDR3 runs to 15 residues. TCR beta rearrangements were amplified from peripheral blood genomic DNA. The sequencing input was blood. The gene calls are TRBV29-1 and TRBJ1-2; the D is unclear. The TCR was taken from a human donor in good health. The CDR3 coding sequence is TGCAGCGTTGAAGAGGCGGGGTCGATGGCTGATCGCTACACCTTC. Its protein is CSVEEAGSMADRYTF.